This is a list of T cell receptor beta chains from one sample in a study of post-analysis software for immune sequencing data. Each CDR3 protein is one row after TCRdb ran MiXCR on the PCR reads. Among about 210,000 distinct CDR3 sequences listed, 29% were seen once. Source material: blood. The origin of the receptors is a girl aged 2 to 17 with multiple sclerosis. The CDR3 runs from the conserved cysteine through the conserved F or W. Part of the rows lack a size; the others show once, few, many or a class for expanded clones.

abundance: -; v_gene: TRBV6-6; len: 14; j_gene: TRBJ2-3; CDR3aa: CASSALAGRHTQYF
abundance: many; v_gene: TRBV12-3/TRBV12-4; len: 15; j_gene: TRBJ1-1; CDR3aa: CASSNPVVGVTEAFF
abundance: many; v_gene: TRBV20-1; len: 16; j_gene: TRBJ2-1; CDR3aa: CSASGPAGGPYNEQFF
abundance: few; v_gene: TRBV16; len: 15; j_gene: TRBJ1-1; CDR3aa: CASSQSMGGNTEAFF
abundance: few; v_gene: TRBV24-1; len: 16; j_gene: TRBJ2-1; CDR3aa: CATSDLMGDTTNEQFF
abundance: many; v_gene: TRBV20-1; len: 20; j_gene: TRBJ2-5; CDR3aa: CSARLPEAGLAGAPRETQYF
abundance: many; v_gene: TRBV29-1; len: 13; j_gene: TRBJ2-1; CDR3aa: CSVEADTYNEQFF
abundance: few; v_gene: TRBV30; len: 11; j_gene: TRBJ2-7; CDR3aa: CASNRGHEQYF
abundance: once; v_gene: TRBV5-5; len: 14; j_gene: TRBJ1-4; CDR3aa: CASSSGTQGEKLFF
abundance: few; v_gene: TRBV14; len: 16; j_gene: TRBJ2-7; CDR3aa: CASSPVSGLSSYEQYF